This T cell receptor (beta chain) was identified during a study of OX40 agonist ivuxolimab in advanced cancers. The overall study: Intravenous ivuxolimab at 0.01 to 10 mg/kg was given to patients every 2 weeks.

For this clone: Its antigen is currently unknown.

Whole-study findings and limits: Expanded clones were, on average, more numerous in CD8+ T cells than in CD4+. Partial responders at 0.1-3.0 mg/kg showed near-lowest clonal expansion. At doses 0.1 to 3.0 mg/kg, CD4+ and CD8+ clones expanded.

Trimming left V 2 bases short and J 0 bases short, with 4 bases between. The germline gives CDR1 MNHEY, CDR2 SVGAGI. The CDR3 is 13 amino acids. This table comes from immunoSEQ multiplex PCR, and its TCRdb copy is limited to in-frame clones, with some not included. The data hold about 64,000 clones, with approximately 84% observed a single time. The receptor was derived from an adult with an advanced solid tumor such as melanoma, head and neck, liver or kidney cancer. This sample comprised CD4+ or CD8+ T cells sorted from blood, obtained in a trial of the OX40 agonist ivuxolimab. This chain links TRBV6-5 with TRBJ2-5; D ambiguous. The CDR3 coding sequence is TGTGCCAGCAGTTACGACTACCAAGAGACCCAGTACTTC. Its protein is CASSYDYQETQYF.